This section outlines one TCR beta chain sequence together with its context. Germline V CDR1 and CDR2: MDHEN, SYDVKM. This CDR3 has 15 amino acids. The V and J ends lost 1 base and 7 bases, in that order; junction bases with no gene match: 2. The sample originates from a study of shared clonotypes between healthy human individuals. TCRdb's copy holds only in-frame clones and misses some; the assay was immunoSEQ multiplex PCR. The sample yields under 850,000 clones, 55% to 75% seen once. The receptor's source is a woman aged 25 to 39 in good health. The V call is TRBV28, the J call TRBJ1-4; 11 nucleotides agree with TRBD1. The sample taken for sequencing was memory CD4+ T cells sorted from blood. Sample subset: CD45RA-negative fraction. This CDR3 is CASSLLGQGAEKLFF. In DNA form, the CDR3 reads TGTGCCAGCAGTTTATTAGGACAGGGGGCTGAAAAACTGTTTTTT.